The 10 T cell receptor beta chains below were found in one sample sequenced in a study of shared clonotypes between healthy human individuals. TCRdb keeps only in-frame clones here, not all; method: immunoSEQ multiplex PCR. The sample contains nearly 1 million clones, around 80% of which appear only once. The specimen was memory CD4+ T cells sorted from blood. Subset of the sample: CD45RA-negative fraction. The receptors here all came from a man aged 18-30 years in good health.

The chain carries TRBV28 and TRBJ1-2; D ambiguous. The V gene's germline CDR1 is MDHEN and CDR2 SYDVKM. This CDR3 has 13 residues. Trimming took 3 bases from V and 6 from J, leaving 11 bases between them. The CDR3 DNA reads TGTGCCAGCAGTTTGCTCCGCGGGAATGGCTACACCTTC. This sequence encodes CASSLLRGNGYTF.

Notes on this clone: The same CDR3 can be traced to other DNA sequences in this sample. The chain carries TRBV7-2 and TRBJ2-7; a possible D gene is TRBD2 (6 bases). Trimming left V 1 base short and J 0 bases short, with 10 bases between. The CDR3 has 15 residues. The germline V gene has CDR1 SGHTA and CDR2 FQGNSA. The CDR3 region is CASSLGAGPSYEQYF. The CDR3 region has the DNA TGTGCCAGCAGCTTAGGGGCGGGACCCTCCTACGAGCAGTACTTC. The full variable domain, with the rest looked up from reference TRBV7-2 and TRBJ2-7, is GAGVSQSPSNKVTEKGKDVELRCDPISGHTALYWYRQSLGQGLEFLIYFQGNSAPDKSGLPSDRFSAERTGGSVSTLTIQRTQQEDSAVYLCASSLGAGPSYEQYFGPGTRLTVT.

Note on this clone: This same CDR3 is encoded by further DNA sequences in the sample. This sequence joins TRBV5-6 and TRBJ2-5, with a weak D call TRBD1 (5 bases). This CDR3 region has 13 residues. Germline CDR1 is SGHDT and CDR2 is YYEEEE. V gave up 3 bases and J gave up 2 bases, with 8 bases separating them. The CDR3 DNA follows: TGTGCCAGCAGCTCGACAGTACAAGAGACCCAGTACTTC. Amino acid sequence: CASSSTVQETQYF. Drawing the rest from reference TRBV5-6 and TRBJ2-5, the complete variable domain is DAGVTQSPTHLIKTRGQQVTLRCSPKSGHDTVSWYQQALGQGPQFIFQYYEEEERQRGNFPDRFSGHQFPNYSSELNVNALLLGDSALYLCASSSTVQETQYFGPGTRLLVL.

The V gene is TRBV5-1, the J gene TRBJ1-6; TRBD1 matches at 9 bases. The germline V gene has CDR1 SGHRS and CDR2 YFSETQ. The CDR3 consists of 15 residues. The trim removed 4 bases at V and 8 bases at J, leaving 7 bases unmatched. For the CDR3, the DNA is TGCGCCAGCAGCCAAAAAAGACAGGGGGATTCACCCCTCCACTTT. Its translation: CASSQKRQGDSPLHF.

This clone occurred many times. The V and J genes are TRBV19 and TRBJ1-2, with 8 bases that match TRBD1. The CDR3 spans 11 residues. Germline-derived CDR1 and CDR2 are LNHDA and SQIVND (reference sequence). With 10 bases clipped from V and 8 bases from J, the junction kept 6 bases outside the gene matches. The CDR3 bases are TGTGCCACCCGACAGGGGAGCGGCTACACCTTC. Amino acid sequence: CATRQGSGYTF.

The gene calls are TRBV11-2 and TRBJ2-7, with 9 nucleotides matching TRBD1. The CDR3 covers 15 residues. After removal of 6 bases from V and 1 base from J, the junction contained 7 bases not matched to a gene. From germline, CDR1 is SGHAT and CDR2 FQNNGV. The CDR3 DNA is TGTGCCAGCAGAATTCCGGGACAGGGATCCTACGAGCAGTACTTC. The encoded protein is CASRIPGQGSYEQYF.

The chain links TRBV25-1 to TRBJ1-1; 7 nucleotides align to TRBD1. From germline, CDR1 is MGHDK and CDR2 SYGVNS. The CDR3 runs to 14 residues. Trimming removed 1 base from V and 5 bases from J; junction bases left unmatched: 4. In DNA form, the CDR3 reads TGTGCCAGCAGTGAATGGGACAGTTTGACTGAAGCTTTCTTT. This sequence encodes CASSEWDSLTEAFF.

The chain joins TRBV5-4 to TRBJ2-1, with 7 bases that match TRBD2. CDR3 size: 19 residues. Losses at the gene ends were 3 bases for V and 4 bases for J; bases not matched to a gene: 19. Germline V CDR1 and CDR2: SGHNT, YYREEE (reference sequence). The CDR3 DNA reads as TGTGCCAGCAGCTCTCGAGGGGCTAGCGGATCCTCAACATACAATGAGCAGTTCTTC. This codes for CASSSRGASGSSTYNEQFF.

This clone was detected once. Other DNA sequences of this sample code for an identical CDR3. This chain joins TRBV9 and TRBJ2-1; D remains ambiguous. Germline loops: CDR1 SGDLS, CDR2 YYNGEE. CDR3 length equals 14 residues. Trimming cost V 0 bases and J 4 bases, with 8 bases left between them. CDR3 region: CASSVGPGYNEQFF. The CDR3 coding sequence is TGTGCCAGCAGCGTAGGGCCAGGTTACAATGAGCAGTTCTTC. The variable domain in full, completed from reference TRBV9 and TRBJ2-1, reads DSGVTQTPKHLITATGQRVTLRCSPRSGDLSVYWYQQSLDQGLQFLIQYYNGEERAKGNILERFSAQQFPDLHSELNLSSLELGDSALYFCASSVGPGYNEQFFGPGTRLTVL.

This chain links TRBV5-1 with TRBJ2-7; D might be TRBD2 (6 bases). Trimming removed 3 bases from V and 4 bases from J, with 11 bases in between. This CDR3 has 13 residues. CDR1 is SGHRS, CDR2 YFSETQ, per germline. The CDR3 coding sequence is TGCGCCAGCAGCTCGGCGGGACTTTACGAGCAGTACTTC. It yields the protein CASSSAGLYEQYF.